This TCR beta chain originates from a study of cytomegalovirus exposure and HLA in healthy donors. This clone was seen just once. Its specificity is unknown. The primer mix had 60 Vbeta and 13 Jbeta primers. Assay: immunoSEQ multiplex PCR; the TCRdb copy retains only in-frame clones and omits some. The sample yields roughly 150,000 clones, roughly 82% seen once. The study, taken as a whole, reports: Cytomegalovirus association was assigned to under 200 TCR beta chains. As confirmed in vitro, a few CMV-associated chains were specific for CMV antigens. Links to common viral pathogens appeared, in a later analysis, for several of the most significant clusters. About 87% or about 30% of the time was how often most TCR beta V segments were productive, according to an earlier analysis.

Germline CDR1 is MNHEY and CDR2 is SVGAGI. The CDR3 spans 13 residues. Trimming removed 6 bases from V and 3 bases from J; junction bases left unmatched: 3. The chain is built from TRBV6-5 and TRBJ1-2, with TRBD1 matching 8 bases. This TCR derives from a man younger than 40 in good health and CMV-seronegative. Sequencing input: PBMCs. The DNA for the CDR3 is TGTGCCAGCAGGACGGACAGGGACTATGGCTACACCTTC. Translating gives CASRTDRDYGYTF.